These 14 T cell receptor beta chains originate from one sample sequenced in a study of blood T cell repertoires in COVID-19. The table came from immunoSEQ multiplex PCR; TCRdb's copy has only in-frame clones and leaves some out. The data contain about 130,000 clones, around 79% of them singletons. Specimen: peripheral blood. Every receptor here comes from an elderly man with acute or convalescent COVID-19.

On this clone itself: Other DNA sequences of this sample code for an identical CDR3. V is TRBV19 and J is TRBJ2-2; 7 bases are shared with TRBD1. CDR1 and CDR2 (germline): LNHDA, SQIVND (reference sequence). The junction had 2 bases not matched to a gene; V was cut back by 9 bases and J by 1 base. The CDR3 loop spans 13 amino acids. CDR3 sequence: CASRTGNTGELFF. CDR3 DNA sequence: TGTGCCAGCCGGACAGGGAACACCGGGGAGCTGTTTTTT.

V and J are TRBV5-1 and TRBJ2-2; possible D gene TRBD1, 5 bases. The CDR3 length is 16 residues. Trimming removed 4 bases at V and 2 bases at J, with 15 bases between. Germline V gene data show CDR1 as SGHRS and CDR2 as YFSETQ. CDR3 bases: TGCGCCAGCAGCCCCTCCGCGACAGCTAACACCGGGGAGCTGTTTTTT. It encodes CASSPSATANTGELFF.

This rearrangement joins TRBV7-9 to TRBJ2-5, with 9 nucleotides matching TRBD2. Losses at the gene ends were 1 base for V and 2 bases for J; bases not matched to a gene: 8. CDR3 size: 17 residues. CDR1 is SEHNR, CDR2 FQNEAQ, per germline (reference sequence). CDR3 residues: CASSLGLRLAVQETQYF. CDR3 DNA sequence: TGTGCCAGCAGCTTAGGTCTGAGACTAGCGGTACAAGAGACCCAGTACTTC.

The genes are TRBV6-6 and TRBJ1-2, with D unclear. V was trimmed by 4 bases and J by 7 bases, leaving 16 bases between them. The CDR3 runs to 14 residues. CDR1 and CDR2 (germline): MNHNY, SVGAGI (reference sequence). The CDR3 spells CASSSERSYGGYTF. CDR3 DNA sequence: TGTGCCAGCAGTTCGGAGAGGTCTTACGGTGGCTACACCTTC.

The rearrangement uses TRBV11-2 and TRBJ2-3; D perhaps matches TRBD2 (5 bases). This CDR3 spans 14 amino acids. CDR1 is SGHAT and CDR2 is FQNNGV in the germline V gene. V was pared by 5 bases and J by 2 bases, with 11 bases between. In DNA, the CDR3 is TGTGCCAGCAGCCCTAGCCGGATCACAGATACGCAGTATTTT. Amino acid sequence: CASSPSRITDTQYF.

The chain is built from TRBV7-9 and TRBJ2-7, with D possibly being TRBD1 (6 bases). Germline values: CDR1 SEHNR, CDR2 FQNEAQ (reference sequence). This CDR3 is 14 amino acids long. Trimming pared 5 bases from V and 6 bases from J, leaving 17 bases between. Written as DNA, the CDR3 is TGTGCCAGCAGCCACCGGGACATCTCTCGCGAGCAGTACTTC. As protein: CASSHRDISREQYF.

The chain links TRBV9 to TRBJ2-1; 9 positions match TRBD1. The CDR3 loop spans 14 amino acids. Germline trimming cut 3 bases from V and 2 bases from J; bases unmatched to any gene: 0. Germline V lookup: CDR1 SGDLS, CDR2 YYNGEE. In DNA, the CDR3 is TGTGCCAGCAGCGGGACAGGGGCCTACAATGAGCAGTTCTTC. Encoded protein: CASSGTGAYNEQFF.

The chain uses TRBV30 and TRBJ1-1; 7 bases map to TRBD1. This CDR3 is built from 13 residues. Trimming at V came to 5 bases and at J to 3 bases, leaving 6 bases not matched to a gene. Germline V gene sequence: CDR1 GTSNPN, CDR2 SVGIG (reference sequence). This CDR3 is CAWGQGGDTEAFF. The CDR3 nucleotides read TGTGCCTGGGGACAAGGGGGCGACACTGAAGCTTTCTTT.

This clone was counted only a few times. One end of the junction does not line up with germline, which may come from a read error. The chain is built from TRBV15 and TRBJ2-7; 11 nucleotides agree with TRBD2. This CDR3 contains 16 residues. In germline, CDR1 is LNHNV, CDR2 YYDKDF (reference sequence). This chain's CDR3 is CATSRDQLLAGGNVDF. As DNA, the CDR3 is TGTGCCACCAGCAGAGATCAATTGCTAGCGGGGGGAAATGTCGACTTC.

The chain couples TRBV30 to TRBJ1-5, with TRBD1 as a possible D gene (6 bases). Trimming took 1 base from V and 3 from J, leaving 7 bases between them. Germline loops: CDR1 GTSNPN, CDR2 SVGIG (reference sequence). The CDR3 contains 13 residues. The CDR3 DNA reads TGTGCCTGGAGTGGGGACAACAATCAGCCCCAGCATTTT. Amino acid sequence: CAWSGDNNQPQHF.

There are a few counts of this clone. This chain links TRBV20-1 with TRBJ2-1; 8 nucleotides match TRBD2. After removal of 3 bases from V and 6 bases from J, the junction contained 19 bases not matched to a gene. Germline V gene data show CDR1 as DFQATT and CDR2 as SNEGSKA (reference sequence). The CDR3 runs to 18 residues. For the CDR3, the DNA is TGCAGTGCTAGTCTCGTTGCGGGGGGACCAATACCGCCCAATGAGCAGTTCTTC. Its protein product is CSASLVAGGPIPPNEQFF.

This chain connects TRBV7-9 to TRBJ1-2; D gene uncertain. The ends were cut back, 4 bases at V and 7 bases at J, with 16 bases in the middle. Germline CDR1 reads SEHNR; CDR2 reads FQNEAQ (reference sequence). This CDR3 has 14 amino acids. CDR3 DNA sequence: TGTGCCAGCAGCTCCCTGTTTTCCCGGGGTGGCTACACCTTC. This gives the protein CASSSLFSRGGYTF. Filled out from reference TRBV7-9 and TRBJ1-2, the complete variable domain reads DTGVSQNPRHKITKRGQNVTFRCDPISEHNRLYWYRQTLGQGPEFLTYFQNEAQLEKSRLLSDRFSAERPKGSFSTLEIQRTEQGDSAMYLCASSSLFSRGGYTFGSGTRLTVV.

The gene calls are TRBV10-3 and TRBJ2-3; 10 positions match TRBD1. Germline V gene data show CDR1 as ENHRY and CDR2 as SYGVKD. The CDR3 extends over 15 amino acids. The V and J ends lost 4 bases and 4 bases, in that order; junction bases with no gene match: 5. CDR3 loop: CAISAFGTGADTQYF. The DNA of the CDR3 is TGTGCCATCAGTGCCTTTGGGACAGGGGCAGATACGCAGTATTTT.

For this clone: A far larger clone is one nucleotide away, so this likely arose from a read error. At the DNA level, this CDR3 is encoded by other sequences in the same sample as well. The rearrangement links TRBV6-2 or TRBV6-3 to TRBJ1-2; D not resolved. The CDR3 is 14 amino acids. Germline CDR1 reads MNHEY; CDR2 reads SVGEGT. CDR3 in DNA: TGTGCTAGCAGCCCGCCCCTGCAGCGGGGATCCTACACCTTC. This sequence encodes CASSPPLQRGSYTF.